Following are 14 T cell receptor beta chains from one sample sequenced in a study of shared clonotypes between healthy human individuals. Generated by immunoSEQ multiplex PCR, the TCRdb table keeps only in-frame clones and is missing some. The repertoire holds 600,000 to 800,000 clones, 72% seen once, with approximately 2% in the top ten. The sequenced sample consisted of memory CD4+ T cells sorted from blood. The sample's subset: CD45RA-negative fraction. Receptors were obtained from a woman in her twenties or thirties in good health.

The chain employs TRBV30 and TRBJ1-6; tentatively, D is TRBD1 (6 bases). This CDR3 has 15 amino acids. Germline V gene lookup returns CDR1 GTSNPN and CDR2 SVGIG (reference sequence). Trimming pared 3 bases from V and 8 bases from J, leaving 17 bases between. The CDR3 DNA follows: TGTGCCTGGAGAGAACAGGGAGTATCGCATTCACCCCTCCACTTT. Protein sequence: CAWREQGVSHSPLHF.

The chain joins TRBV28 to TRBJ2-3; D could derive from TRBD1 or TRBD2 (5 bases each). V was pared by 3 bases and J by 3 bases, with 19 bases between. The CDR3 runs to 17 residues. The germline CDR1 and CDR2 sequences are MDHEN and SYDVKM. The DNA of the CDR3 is TGTGCCAGCAGTTTCAGCTTCAGGTTGGGGGAGACAGATACGCAGTATTTT. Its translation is CASSFSFRLGETDTQYF.

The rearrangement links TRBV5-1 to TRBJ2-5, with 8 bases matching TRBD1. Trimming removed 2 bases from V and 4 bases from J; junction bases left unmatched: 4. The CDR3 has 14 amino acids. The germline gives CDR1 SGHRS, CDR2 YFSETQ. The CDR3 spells CASSFNRGIETQYF. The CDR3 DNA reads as TGCGCCAGCAGCTTCAACAGGGGGATAGAGACCCAGTACTTC.

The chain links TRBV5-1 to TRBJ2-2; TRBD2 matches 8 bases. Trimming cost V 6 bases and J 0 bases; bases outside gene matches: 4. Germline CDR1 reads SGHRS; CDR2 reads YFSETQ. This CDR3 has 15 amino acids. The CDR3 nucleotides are TGCGCCAGCACCTCGGGACTAGCGAACACCGGGGAGCTGTTTTTT. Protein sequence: CASTSGLANTGELFF.

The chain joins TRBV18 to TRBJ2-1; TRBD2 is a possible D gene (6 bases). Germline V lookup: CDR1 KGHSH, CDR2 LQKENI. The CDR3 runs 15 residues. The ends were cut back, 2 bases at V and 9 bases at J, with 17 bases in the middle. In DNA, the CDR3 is TGTGCCAGCTCACCAAATCCCGGGGGATCGGGTGAGCAGTTCTTC. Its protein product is CASSPNPGGSGEQFF.

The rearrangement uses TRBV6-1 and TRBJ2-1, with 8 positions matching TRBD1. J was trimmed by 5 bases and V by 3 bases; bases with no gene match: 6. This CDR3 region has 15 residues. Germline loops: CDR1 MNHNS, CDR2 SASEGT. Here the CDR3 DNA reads TGTGCCAGCAGTGACCCCCGGACAGGGCACAATGAGCAGTTCTTC. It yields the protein CASSDPRTGHNEQFF.

CDR3 nucleotides: TGTGCCAGCAGAAGGGGTAGCAATCAGCCCCAGCATTTT. Residues: CASRRGSNQPQHF. The V call is TRBV2, the J call TRBJ1-5; TRBD1 might be the D (5 bases). The CDR3 has 13 amino acids. V was pared by 6 bases and J by 0 bases, with 6 bases between. Germline V CDR1 and CDR2: SNHLY, FYNNEI.

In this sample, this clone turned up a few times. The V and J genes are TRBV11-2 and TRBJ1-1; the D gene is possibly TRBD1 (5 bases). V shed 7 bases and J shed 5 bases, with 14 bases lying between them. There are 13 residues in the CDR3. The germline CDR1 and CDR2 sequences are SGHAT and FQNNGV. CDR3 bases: TGTGCCAGCACCCCGCCAGGGAGGACTGAAGCTTTCTTT. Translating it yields CASTPPGRTEAFF.

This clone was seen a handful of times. The CDR3 loop reads CASSPSSQYRPQHF. The CDR3 coding sequence is TGTGCCAGCAGCCCAAGCTCCCAATATCGGCCCCAGCATTTT. The J gene is TRBJ1-5, the V gene TRBV28; D ambiguous. Germline CDR1 MDHEN, CDR2 SYDVKM. The CDR3 runs to 14 residues. Trimming cost V 6 bases and J 9 bases, with 18 bases left between them.

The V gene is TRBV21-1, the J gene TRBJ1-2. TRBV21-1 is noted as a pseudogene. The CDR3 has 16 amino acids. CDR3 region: CASSKEGPKANYGYTF. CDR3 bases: TGTGCCAGCAGCAAAGAGGGTCCCAAAGCAAACTATGGCTACACCTTC.

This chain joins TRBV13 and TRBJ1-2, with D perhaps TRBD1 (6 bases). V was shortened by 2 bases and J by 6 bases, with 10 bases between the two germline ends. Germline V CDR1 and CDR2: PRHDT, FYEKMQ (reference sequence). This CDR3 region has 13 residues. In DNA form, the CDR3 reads TGTGCCAGCAGCTTAACAGGGCGTCATGGCTACACCTTC. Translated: CASSLTGRHGYTF.

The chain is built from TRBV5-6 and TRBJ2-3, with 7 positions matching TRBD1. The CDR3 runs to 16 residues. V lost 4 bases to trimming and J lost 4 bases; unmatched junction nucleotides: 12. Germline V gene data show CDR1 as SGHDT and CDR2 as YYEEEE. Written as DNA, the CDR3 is TGTGCCAGCAGCGGGCGACAGGGTCCTATTTCAGATACGCAGTATTTT. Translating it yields CASSGRQGPISDTQYF.

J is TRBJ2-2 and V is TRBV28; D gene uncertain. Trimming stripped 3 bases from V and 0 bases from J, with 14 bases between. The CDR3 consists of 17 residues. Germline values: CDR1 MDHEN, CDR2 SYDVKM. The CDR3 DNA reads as TGTGCCAGCAGTTTTCTGTCAAAACAGACGAACACCGGGGAGCTGTTTTTT. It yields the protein CASSFLSKQTNTGELFF.

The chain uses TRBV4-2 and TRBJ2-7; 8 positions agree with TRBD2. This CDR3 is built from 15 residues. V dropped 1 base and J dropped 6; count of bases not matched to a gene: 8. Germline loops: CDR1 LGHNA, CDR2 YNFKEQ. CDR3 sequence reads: CASSQGTAGDGEQYF. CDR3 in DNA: TGTGCCAGCAGCCAAGGCACAGCGGGAGATGGCGAGCAGTACTTC.